The sequence of this T cell receptor (beta chain) was determined in a study of cytomegalovirus exposure and HLA in healthy donors. At the level of the study: Early release data held approximately 81 million unique TCRs from HLA-typed donors. Findings of the study overall: The investigators catalogued some 150 TCR beta chains as cytomegalovirus-associated.

V lost 1 base, J lost 4 bases, and 7 bases stayed unmatched. The length of the CDR3 is 17 residues. Germline CDR1 reads SNHLY; CDR2 reads FYNNEI. This PCR relied on a set of 60 Vbeta primers and 13 Jbeta primers. Profiling relied on immunoSEQ multiplex PCR, and the TCRdb table lists in-frame clones only, not all of them. The sample holds 100,000 to 120,000 clones, around 76% seen once. Note on this clone: Antigen: not known.

The specimen sequenced was PBMCs. The V and J genes are TRBV2 and TRBJ2-2; 9 bases map to TRBD1. The receptor's source is a man aged 40-49 years in good health and CMV-seropositive. Written as DNA, the CDR3 is TGTGCCAGCAGTGAAGATGGTTACAGGGGGCGCACCGGGGAGCTGTTTTTT. Translating it yields CASSEDGYRGRTGELFF.